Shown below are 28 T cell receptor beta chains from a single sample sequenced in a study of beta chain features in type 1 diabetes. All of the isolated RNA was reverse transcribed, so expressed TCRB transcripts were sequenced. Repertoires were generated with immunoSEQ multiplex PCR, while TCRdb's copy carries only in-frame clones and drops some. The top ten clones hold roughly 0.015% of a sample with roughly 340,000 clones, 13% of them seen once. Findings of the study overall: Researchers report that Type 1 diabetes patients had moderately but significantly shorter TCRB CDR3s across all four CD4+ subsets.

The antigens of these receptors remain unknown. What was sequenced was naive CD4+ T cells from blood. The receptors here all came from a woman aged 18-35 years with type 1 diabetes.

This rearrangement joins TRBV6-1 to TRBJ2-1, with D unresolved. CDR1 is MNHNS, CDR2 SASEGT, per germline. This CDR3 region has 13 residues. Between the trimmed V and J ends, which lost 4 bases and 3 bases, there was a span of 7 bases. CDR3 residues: CASSVRSYNEQFF. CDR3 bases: TGTGCCAGCAGTGTTCGTAGCTACAATGAGCAGTTCTTC.

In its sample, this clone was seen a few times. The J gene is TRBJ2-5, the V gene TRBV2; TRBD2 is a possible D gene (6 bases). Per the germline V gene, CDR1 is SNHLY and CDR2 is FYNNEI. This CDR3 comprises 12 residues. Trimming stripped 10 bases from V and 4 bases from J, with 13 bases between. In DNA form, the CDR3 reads TGTGCCACCAATGGGGAGGCAGAGACCCAGTACTTC. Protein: CATNGEAETQYF.

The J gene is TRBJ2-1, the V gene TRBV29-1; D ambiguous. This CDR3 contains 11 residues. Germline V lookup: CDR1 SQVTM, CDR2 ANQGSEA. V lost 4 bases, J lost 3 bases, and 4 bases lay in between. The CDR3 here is CSVGHYNEQFF. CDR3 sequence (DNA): TGCAGCGTTGGTCACTACAATGAGCAGTTCTTC.

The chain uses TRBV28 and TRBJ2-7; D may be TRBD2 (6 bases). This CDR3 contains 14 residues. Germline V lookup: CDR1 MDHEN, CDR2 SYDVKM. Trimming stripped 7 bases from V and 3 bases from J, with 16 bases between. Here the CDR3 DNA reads TGTGCCAGCACCATACGGCGGAGGGGCTACGAGCAGTACTTC. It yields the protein CASTIRRRGYEQYF.

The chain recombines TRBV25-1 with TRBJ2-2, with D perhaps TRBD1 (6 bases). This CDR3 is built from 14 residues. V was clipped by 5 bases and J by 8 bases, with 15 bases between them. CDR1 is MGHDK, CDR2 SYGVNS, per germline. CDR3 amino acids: CASSTPTGPGELFF. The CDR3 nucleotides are TGTGCCAGCAGTACCCCGACAGGTCCGGGGGAGCTGTTTTTT.

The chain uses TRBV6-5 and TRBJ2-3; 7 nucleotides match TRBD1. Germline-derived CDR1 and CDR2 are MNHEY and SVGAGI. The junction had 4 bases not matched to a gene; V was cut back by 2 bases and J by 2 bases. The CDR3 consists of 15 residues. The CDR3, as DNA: TGTGCCAGCAGTTACGGGGACAGAGACACAGATACGCAGTATTTT. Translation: CASSYGDRDTDTQYF.

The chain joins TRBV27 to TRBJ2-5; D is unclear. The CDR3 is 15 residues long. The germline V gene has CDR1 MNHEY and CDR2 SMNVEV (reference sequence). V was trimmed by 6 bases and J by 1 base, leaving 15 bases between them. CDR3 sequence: CASSRLSERQETQYF. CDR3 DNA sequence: TGTGCCAGCAGCCGACTCTCCGAGCGCCAAGAGACCCAGTACTTC.

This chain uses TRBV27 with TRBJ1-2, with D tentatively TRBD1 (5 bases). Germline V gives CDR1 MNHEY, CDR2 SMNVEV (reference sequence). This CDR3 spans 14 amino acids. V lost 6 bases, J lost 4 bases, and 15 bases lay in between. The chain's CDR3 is CASSPPGGGYGYTF. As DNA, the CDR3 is TGTGCCAGCAGCCCCCCGGGGGGAGGCTATGGCTACACCTTC.

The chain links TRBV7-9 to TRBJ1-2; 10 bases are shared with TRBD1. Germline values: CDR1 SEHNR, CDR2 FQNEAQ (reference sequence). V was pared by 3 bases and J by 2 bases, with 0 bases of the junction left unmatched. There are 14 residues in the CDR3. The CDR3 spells CASSLGQGNYGYTF. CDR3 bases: TGTGCCAGCAGCTTGGGACAGGGGAACTATGGCTACACCTTC.

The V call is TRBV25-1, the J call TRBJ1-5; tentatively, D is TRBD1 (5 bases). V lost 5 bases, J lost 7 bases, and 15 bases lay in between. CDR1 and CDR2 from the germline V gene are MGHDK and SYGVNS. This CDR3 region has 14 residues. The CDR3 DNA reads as TGTGCCAGCAGTATCGGGGGGTCGGGACAGCCCCAGCATTTT. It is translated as CASSIGGSGQPQHF. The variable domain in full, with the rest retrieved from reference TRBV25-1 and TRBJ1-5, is EADIYQTPRYLVIGTGKKITLECSQTMGHDKMYWYQQDPGMELHLIHYSYGVNSTEKGDLSSESTVSRIRTEHFPLTLESARPSHTSQYLCASSIGGSGQPQHFGDGTRLSIL.

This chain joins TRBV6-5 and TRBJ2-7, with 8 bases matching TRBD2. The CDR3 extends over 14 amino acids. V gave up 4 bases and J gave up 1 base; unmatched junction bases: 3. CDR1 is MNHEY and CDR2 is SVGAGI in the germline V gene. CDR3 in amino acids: CASSSLAGSYEQYV. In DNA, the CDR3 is TGTGCCAGCAGTTCTTTAGCGGGGTCCTACGAGCAGTACGTC.

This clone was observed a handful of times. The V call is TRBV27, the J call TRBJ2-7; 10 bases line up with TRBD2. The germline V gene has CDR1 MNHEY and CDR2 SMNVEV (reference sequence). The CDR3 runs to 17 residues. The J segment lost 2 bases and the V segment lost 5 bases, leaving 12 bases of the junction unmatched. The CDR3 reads CASSQRNPSGSPYEQYF. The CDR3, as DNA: TGTGCCAGCAGTCAACGAAATCCTAGCGGGAGCCCCTACGAGCAGTACTTC.

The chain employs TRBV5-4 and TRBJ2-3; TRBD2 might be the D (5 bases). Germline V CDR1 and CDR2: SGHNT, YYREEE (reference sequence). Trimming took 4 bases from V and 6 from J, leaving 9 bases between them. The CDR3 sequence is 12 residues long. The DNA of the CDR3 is TGTGCCAGCAGCCGGAGGAGCGATACGCAGTATTTT. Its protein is CASSRRSDTQYF.

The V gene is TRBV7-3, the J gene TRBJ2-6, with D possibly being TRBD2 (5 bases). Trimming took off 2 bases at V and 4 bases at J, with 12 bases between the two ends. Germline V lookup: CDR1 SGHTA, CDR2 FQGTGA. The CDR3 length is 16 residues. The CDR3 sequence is CASSLVTGTGANVLTF. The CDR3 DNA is TGTGCCAGCAGCTTAGTCACGGGAACCGGGGCCAACGTCCTGACTTTC.

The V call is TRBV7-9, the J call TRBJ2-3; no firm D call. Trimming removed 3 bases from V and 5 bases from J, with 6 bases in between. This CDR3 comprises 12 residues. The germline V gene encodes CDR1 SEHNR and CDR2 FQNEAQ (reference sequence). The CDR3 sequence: CASSFTQDTQYF. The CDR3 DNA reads TGTGCCAGCAGCTTTACTCAAGATACGCAGTATTTT.

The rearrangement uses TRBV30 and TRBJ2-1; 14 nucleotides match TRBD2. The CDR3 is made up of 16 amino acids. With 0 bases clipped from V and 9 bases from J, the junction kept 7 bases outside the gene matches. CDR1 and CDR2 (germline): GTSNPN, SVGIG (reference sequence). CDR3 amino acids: CAWSVGAGLAGVEQFF. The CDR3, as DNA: TGTGCCTGGAGTGTAGGGGCGGGACTAGCGGGAGTTGAGCAGTTCTTC.

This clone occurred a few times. CDR3: CASSHGLQETQYF. CDR3 bases: TGTGCCAGCAGCCACGGGTTACAAGAGACCCAGTACTTC. V is TRBV7-2 and J is TRBJ2-5; unclear D gene. V gave up 5 bases and J gave up 2 bases, with 9 bases separating them. The CDR3 totals 13 residues. From germline, CDR1 is SGHTA and CDR2 FQGNSA.

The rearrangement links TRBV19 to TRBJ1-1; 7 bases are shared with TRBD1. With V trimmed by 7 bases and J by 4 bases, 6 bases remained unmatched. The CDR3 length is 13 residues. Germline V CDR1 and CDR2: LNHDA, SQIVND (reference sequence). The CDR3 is CASTRQGSTEAFF. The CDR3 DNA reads TGTGCCAGTACTCGACAGGGATCCACTGAAGCTTTCTTT.

CDR3 sequence reads: CASSISPGLAGHFF. The CDR3 DNA reads TGCGCCAGCAGCATCTCTCCGGGACTAGCGGGTCACTTCTTC. J is TRBJ2-1 and V is TRBV5-1; 12 nucleotides match TRBD2. This CDR3 region has 14 residues. The germline V gene encodes CDR1 SGHRS and CDR2 YFSETQ. J was trimmed by 16 bases and V by 4 bases; bases with no gene match: 12.

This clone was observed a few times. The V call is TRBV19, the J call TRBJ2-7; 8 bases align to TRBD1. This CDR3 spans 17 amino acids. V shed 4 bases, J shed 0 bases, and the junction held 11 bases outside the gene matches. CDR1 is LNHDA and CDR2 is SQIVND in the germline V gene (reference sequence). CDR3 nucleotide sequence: TGTGCCAGTAGTAGAATCGTGACAGGGGACACCTCCTACGAGCAGTACTTC. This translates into CASSRIVTGDTSYEQYF.

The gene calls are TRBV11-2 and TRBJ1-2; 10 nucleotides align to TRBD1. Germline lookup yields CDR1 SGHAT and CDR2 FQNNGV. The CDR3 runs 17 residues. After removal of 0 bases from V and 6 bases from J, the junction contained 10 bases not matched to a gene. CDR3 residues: CASSLDSAAGTGDGYTF. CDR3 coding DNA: TGTGCCAGCAGCTTAGACTCCGCTGCCGGGACAGGGGATGGCTACACCTTC. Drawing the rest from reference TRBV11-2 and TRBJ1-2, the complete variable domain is EAGVAQSPRYKIIEKRQSVAFWCNPISGHATLYWYQQILGQGPKLLIQFQNNGVVDDSQLPKDRFSAERLKGVDSTLKIQPAKLEDSAVYLCASSLDSAAGTGDGYTFGSGTRLTVV.

CDR3 coding DNA: TGTGCCAGTAGGACCCCCGGGACAGGGGACGAGCAGTACTTC. The encoded protein is CASRTPGTGDEQYF. J is TRBJ2-7 and V is TRBV19; 10 nucleotides align to TRBD1. Germline values: CDR1 LNHDA, CDR2 SQIVND (reference sequence). The CDR3 length is 14 residues. J gave up 5 bases and V 6 bases, and 7 bases lay outside the gene matches.

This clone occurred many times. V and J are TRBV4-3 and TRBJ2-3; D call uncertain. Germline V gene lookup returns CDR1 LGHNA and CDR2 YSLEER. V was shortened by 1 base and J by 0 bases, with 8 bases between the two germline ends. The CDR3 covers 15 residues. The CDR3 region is CASSQVLVSTDTQYF. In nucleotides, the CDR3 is TGCGCCAGCAGCCAAGTCTTAGTTAGCACAGATACGCAGTATTTT.

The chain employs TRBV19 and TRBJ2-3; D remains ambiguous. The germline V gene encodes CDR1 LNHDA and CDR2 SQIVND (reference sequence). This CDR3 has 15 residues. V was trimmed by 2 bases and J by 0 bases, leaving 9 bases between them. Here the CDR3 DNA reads TGTGCCAGTAGTATACGGCGGTCTAGCACAGATACGCAGTATTTT. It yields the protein CASSIRRSSTDTQYF.

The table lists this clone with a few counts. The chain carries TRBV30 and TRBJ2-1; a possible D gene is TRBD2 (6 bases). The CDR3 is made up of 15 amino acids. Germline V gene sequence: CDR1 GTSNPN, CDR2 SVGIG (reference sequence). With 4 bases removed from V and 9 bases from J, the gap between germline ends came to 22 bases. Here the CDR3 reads CAWIPGSYALSEQFF. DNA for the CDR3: TGTGCCTGGATACCCGGGAGCTACGCCTTGAGTGAGCAGTTCTTC.

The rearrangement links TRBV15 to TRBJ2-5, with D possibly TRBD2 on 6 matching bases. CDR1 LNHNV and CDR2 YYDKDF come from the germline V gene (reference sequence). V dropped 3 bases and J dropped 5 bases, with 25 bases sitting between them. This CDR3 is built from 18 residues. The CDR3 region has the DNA TGTGCCACCAGCAGGACCCTCCAAAAAATCGGGAGTAGGGAGACCCAGTACTTC. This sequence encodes CATSRTLQKIGSRETQYF.

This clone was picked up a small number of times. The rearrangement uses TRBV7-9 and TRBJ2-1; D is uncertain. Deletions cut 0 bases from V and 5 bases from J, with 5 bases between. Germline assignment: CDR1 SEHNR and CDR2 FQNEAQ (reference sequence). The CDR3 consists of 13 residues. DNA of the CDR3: TGTGCCAGCAGCTTAGCGCCAGACAATGAGCAGTTCTTC. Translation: CASSLAPDNEQFF.

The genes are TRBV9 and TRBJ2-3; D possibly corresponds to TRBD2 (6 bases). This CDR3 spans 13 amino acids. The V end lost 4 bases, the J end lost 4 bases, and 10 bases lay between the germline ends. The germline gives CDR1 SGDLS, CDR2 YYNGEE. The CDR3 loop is CASSLPGADTQYF. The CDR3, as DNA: TGTGCCAGCAGCCTCCCGGGGGCAGATACGCAGTATTTT.